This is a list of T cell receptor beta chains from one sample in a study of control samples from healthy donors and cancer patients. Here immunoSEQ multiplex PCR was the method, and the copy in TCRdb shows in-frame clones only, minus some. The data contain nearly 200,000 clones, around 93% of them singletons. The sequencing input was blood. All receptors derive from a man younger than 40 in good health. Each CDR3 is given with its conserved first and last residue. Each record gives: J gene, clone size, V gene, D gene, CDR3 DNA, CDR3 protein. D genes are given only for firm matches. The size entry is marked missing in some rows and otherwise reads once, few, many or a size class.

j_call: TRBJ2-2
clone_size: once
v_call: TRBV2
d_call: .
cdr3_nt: TGTGCCAGCAGTGAAGAGAACACCGGGGAGCTGTTTTTT
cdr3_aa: CASSEENTGELFF

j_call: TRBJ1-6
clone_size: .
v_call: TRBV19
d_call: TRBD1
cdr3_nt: TGTGCCAGCACCACGGACAGGGGAAATTCACCCCTCCACTTT
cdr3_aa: CASTTDRGNSPLHF

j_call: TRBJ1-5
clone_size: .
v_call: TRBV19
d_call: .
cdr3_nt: TGTGCCAGTAGTAGCGAGACTCCTATCGACAATCAGCCCCAGCATTTT
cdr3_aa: CASSSETPIDNQPQHF

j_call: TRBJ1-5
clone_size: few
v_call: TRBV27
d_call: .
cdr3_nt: TGTGCCAGCAGCCGCAGACAGGATCGCAATCAGCCCCAGCATTTT
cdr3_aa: CASSRRQDRNQPQHF

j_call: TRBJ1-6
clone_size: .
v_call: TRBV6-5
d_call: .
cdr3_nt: TGTGCCAGCAGTTACAAGGGACCCTATAATTCACCCCTCCACTTT
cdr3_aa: CASSYKGPYNSPLHF

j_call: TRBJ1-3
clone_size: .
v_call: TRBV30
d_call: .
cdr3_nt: TGTGCCTGGAGTGTAGAAGGGAGAGGTAGAAACACCATATATTTT
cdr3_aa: CAWSVEGRGRNTIYF

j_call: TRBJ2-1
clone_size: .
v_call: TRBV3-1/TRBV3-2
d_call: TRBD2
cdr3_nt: TGTGCCAGCAGCCAGGACGAAGCGGGGGGAAGATACAATGAGCAGTTCTTC
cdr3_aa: CASSQDEAGGRYNEQFF

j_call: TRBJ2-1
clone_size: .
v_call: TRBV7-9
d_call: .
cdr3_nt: TGTGCCAGCAGCTTACCCTACGGGGGGACAGAAAGCTCCTACAATGAGCAGTTCTTC
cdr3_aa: CASSLPYGGTESSYNEQFF

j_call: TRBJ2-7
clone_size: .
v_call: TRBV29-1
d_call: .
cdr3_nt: TGCAGCGTTGAAAAAGACGAGCAGTACTTC
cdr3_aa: CSVEKDEQYF

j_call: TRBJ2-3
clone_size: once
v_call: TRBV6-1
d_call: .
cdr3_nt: TGTGCCAGCAGTGAATCATGGGGGTCCACAGATACGCAGTATTTT
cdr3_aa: CASSESWGSTDTQYF

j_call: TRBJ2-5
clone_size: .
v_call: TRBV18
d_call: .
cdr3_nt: TGTGCCAGCTCACCGGACAGTCAAGAGACCCAGTACTTC
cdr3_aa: CASSPDSQETQYF

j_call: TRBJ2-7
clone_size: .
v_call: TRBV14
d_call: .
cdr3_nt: TGTGCCAGCAGCCAAGATAGGGTCAGGGAGGACGAGCAGTACTTC
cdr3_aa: CASSQDRVREDEQYF

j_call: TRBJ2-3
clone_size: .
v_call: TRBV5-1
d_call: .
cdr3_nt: TGCGCCAGCAGCGTGGACACCCGCACAGATACGCAGTATTTT
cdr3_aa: CASSVDTRTDTQYF

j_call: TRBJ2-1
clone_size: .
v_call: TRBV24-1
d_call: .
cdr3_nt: TGTGCCACCAGGGGAGATTTATACAATGAGCAGTTCTTC
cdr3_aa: CATRGDLYNEQFF

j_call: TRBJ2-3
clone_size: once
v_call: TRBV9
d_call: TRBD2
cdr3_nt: TGTGCCAGCAGCTCCCTAGCGGGGGGGCACACAGATACGCAGTATTTT
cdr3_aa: CASSSLAGGHTDTQYF

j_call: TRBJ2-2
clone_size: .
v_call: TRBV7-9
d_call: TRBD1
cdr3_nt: TGTGCCAGCAGATGGACAGGGAACACCGGGGAGCTGTTTTTT
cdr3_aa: CASRWTGNTGELFF

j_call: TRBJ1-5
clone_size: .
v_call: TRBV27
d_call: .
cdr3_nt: TGTGCCAGCAGCCCGAGGAATCACGGCCGCCAGCCCCAGCATTTT
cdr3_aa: CASSPRNHGRQPQHF

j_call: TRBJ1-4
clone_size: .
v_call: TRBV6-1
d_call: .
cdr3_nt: TGTGCCAGCAGTGACAGGGGCCCATTCTTTAAGGAAAAACTGTTTTTT
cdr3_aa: CASSDRGPFFKEKLFF

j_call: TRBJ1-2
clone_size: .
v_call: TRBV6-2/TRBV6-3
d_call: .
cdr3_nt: TGTGCCAGCAGTTACCTCTTCCAGGGCTGTGGCTACACCTTC
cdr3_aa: CASSYLFQGCGYTF

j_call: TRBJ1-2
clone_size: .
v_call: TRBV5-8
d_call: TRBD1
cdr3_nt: TGTGCCAGCAGCTTGGCCCCAGGGGGTGGAAATAACTATGGCTACACCTTC
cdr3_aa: CASSLAPGGGNNYGYTF

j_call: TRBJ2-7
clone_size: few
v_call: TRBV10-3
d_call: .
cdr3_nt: TGTGCCATCAGGAGGGACCCCAACTACGAGCAGTACTTC
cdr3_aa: CAIRRDPNYEQYF